This TCR beta chain was identified during a study of identifying expanded T cells in peripheral blood. Study results and caveats: Approximately 1.2 clones differed between technical replicates, versus about 15 and 19 over time. Across healthy donors, higher total template counts meant significantly greater approximately 2-week count variance.

About this clone itself: Its specificity is not known.

Collection occurred without any documented infections or immune events in donors. The germline V gene encodes CDR1 SGHTA and CDR2 FQGNSA. CDR3 length: 13 residues. Trimming left V 5 bases short and J 2 bases short, with 7 bases between. Produced via immunoSEQ multiplex PCR; TCRdb's table is partial and in-frame only. The repertoire holds about 130,000 clones, with 65% to 90% as singletons. J is TRBJ1-5 and V is TRBV7-2; D remains ambiguous. This clonotype was sampled from a person aged 18 to 75 in good health. The sequenced material came from blood. The CDR3 DNA follows: TGTGCCAGCAGCCCGAGGGGCAATCAGCCCCAGCATTTT. It yields the protein CASSPRGNQPQHF.